The 32 T cell receptor beta chains below come from one sample, sequenced in a study of tumor-infiltrating lymphocytes in primary liver carcinoma. The blood RNA (from unsorted whole blood) was obtained, and germline DNA was also extracted. Researchers generated TCR beta cDNA from approximately 520 ng of total RNA, relying on a constant-region primer. Slightly modified ARM-PCR, run as three nested multiplex PCR rounds, produced the TCR beta libraries. PCR rounds one and two used TRBV1-TRBV30 forward primers with a C-beta reverse primer for around 10 cycles each. One entry per CDR3 protein results from TCRdb running MiXCR on the multiplex PCR reads. The sample has about 200,000 distinct CDR3 sequences, 65% seen once. Sequencing was performed on peripheral blood. These receptors all come from a woman in her fifties or sixties with primary liver carcinoma and hepatitis B virus infection.

Note on this clonotype: This may be a read error: a much more frequent sequence differs by one nucleotide. The gene calls are TRBV10-2 and TRBJ2-1; no firm D call. The V gene's germline CDR1 is WSHSY and CDR2 SAAADI. V was pared by 2 bases and J by 7 bases, with 15 bases between. The CDR3 loop spans 15 amino acids. CDR3 nucleotides: TGCGCCAGCAGTGAGACTGCCGGGCCCGGGAATGAGCAGTTCTTC. Translation gives CASSETAGPGNEQFF.

Many counts were recorded for this clonotype. The V call is TRBV29-1, the J call TRBJ2-1, with a weak D call TRBD2 (6 bases). The CDR3 has 14 residues. CDR1 and CDR2 (germline): SQVTM, ANQGSEA. V lost 3 bases, J lost 5 bases, and 14 bases lay in between. As DNA, the CDR3 is TGCAGCGTTGATATACGGGAGTGGAACAATGAGCAGTTCTTC. Its translation: CSVDIREWNNEQFF.

Concerning this clonotype itself: One end of the junction is discordant with germline, which a read error may explain. The V and J genes are TRBV6-6 and TRBJ2-1; 11 bases align to TRBD2. Germline CDR1 reads MNHNY; CDR2 reads SVGAGI (reference sequence). The CDR3 runs to 18 residues. This CDR3 reads CVSSGISGRVGSYNEQFF. Here the CDR3 DNA reads TGTGTCAGCAGTGGGATTAGCGGGAGGGTTGGATCCTACAATGAGCAGTTCTTC.

This sequence joins TRBV5-1 and TRBJ2-5; D gene unclear. The ends were cut back, 1 base at V and 5 bases at J, with 6 bases in the middle. Germline loops: CDR1 SGHRS, CDR2 YFSETQ. This CDR3 comprises 12 residues. The DNA for the CDR3 is TGCGCCAGCAGCTTGAGTCTGGAGACCCAGTACTTC. This sequence encodes CASSLSLETQYF.

Concerning this clonotype: The germline gene is not matched at one end of the junction; a read error may be the cause. This chain connects TRBV11-2 to TRBJ2-1; tentative D call: TRBD2 (5 bases). Germline CDR1 reads SGHAT; CDR2 reads FQNNGV. There are 13 residues in the CDR3. The CDR3 sequence is CASEKGSYNEQLF. The CDR3 nucleotides read TGTGCCAGCGAGAAAGGGAGCTACAATGAGCAGTTATTC.

In its sample, this clonotype was seen once. Relative to the germline gene, one junction end is altered; a read error may explain this. J is TRBJ2-1 and V is TRBV11-1; 8 bases map to TRBD2. The germline gives CDR1 SGHAT, CDR2 FQDESV (reference sequence). This CDR3 comprises 17 residues. This CDR3 is CASSHIEASGPRGEQFF. CDR3 nucleotides: TGCGCCAGCAGCCATATTGAGGCTAGCGGGCCCCGAGGTGAGCAGTTCTTC. Combining the CDR3 with reference TRBV11-1 and TRBJ2-1 gives the whole variable domain EAEVAQSPRYKITEKSQAVAFWCDPISGHATLYWYRQILGQGPELLVQFQDESVVDDSQLPKDRFSAERLKGVDSTLKIQPAELGDSAMYLCASSHIEASGPRGEQFFGPGTRLTVL.

This clonotype was observed at least ten times. The chain employs TRBV10-2 and TRBJ2-1; D is possibly TRBD1 (5 bases). This CDR3 comprises 15 residues. Germline V gene lookup returns CDR1 WSHSY and CDR2 SAAADI. V shed 0 bases and J shed 2 bases, with 8 bases lying between them. CDR3 nucleotide sequence: TGCGCCAGCAGTGAGTCAGCCAGGGCCTACAATGAGCAGTTCTTC. This encodes CASSESARAYNEQFF.

Details on this clonotype: One end of the junction fails to match germline, which may point to a read error. V usage is TRBV11-2 and J usage is TRBJ2-5; either TRBD1 or TRBD2 may fit D (5 bases each). This CDR3 has 17 residues. Germline V lookup: CDR1 SGHAT, CDR2 FQNNGV. The CDR3 nucleotides read TGTACCAGCAACTCCTCTCTAGGGGCGGACCCGGGGGAGACCCAGTACTTC. It specifies CTSNSSLGADPGETQYF. Full variable domain (rest looked up from reference TRBV11-2 and TRBJ2-5): EAGVAQSPRYKIIEKRQSVAFWCNPISGHATLYWYQQILGQGPKLLIQFQNNGVVDDSQLPKDRFSAERLKGVDSTLKIQPAKLEDSAVYLCTSNSSLGADPGETQYFGPGTRLLVL.

Details on this clonotype: One junction end disagrees with the germline gene, perhaps due to a read error. The chain has TRBV4-2 and TRBJ1-2, with D possibly TRBD1 on 6 matching bases. This CDR3 has 16 amino acids. CDR1 and CDR2 from the germline V gene are LGHNA and YNFKEQ. The CDR3 reads CACSQEGQYINYDYTF. CDR3 coding DNA: TGTGCCTGCAGCCAAGAAGGACAGTACATTAACTATGACTACACCTTC.

As for this clonotype: The missing conserved phenylalanine or tryptophan at the end of this CDR3 makes a read error likely. The chain combines TRBV11-2 with TRBJ2-7, with 9 bases fitting TRBD2. The J segment lost 3 bases and the V segment lost 3 bases, leaving 3 bases of the junction unmatched. The CDR3 sequence is 14 residues long. Germline CDR1 is SGHAT and CDR2 is FQNNGV. This CDR3 reads CASSFSGGFYEQYY. The CDR3, as DNA: TGTGCCAGCAGCTTTAGCGGGGGCTTCTACGAGCAGTACTAC.

Comment on this clonotype: Relative to the germline gene, one junction end is altered; a read error may explain this. V is TRBV11-2 and J is TRBJ2-1; D is uncertain. Looked up from germline, CDR1 is SGHAT and CDR2 is FQNNGV. The CDR3 is made up of 11 amino acids. CDR3: CTSSLQNEQFF. Here the CDR3 DNA reads TGTACCAGCAGCCTGCAGAATGAGCAGTTCTTC.

The sample holds one count of this clonotype. Because the CDR3 is missing its conserved closing phenylalanine or tryptophan, this is likely a read error. This chain uses TRBV24-1 with TRBJ2-7; TRBD1 matches 7 bases. Trimming removed 4 bases from V and 2 bases from J; junction bases left unmatched: 19. This CDR3 is 19 amino acids long. Germline V gives CDR1 KGHDR, CDR2 SFDVKD. DNA for the CDR3: TGTGCCACCAGTGAGGGATACAGGGGCCGACCTGACTCAACCTACGAGCAGTACCTC. This codes for CATSEGYRGRPDSTYEQYL.

For this clonotype: Given a much more abundant clone one base away, this may be a read error. This chain uses TRBV7-9 with TRBJ2-5, with 9 bases fitting TRBD2. Germline lookup yields CDR1 SEHNR and CDR2 FQNEAQ (reference sequence). This CDR3 is 13 amino acids long. Trimming removed 8 bases from V and 9 bases from J; junction bases left unmatched: 10. CDR3 in amino acids: CASHSGRGEPQYF. CDR3 sequence (DNA): TGTGCCAGCCATAGCGGGAGAGGGGAGCCCCAGTACTTC.

For this clonotype: A much larger clone differs from this one at a single base, so this may be a read error. The chain links TRBV5-6 to TRBJ2-1; 10 positions agree with TRBD2. Germline-derived CDR1 and CDR2 are SGHDT and YYEEEE. This CDR3 is 17 amino acids long. The CDR3 sequence is CASSPPTPGLAYIEQFF. The CDR3 bases are TGTGCCAGCAGCCCCCCCACACCGGGACTAGCGTACATTGAGCAGTTCTTC.

Comment on this clonotype: Sequence at one end of the junction differs from germline and may be a read error. The rearrangement joins TRBV11-3 to TRBJ2-7; D perhaps matches TRBD2 (6 bases). The germline V gene has CDR1 SGHNT and CDR2 YENEEA. This CDR3 contains 13 residues. The CDR3 bases are TGTGCCAGCAGGCCGGGGGAGGTCAACGAGCTGTACTTC. It translates to CASRPGEVNELYF. Together with reference TRBV11-3 and TRBJ2-7, the CDR3 gives the full variable domain: EAGVVQSPRYKIIEKKQPVAFWCNPISGHNTLYWYLQNLGQGPELLIRYENEEAVDDSQLPKDRFSAERLKGVDSTLKIQPAELGDSAVYLCASRPGEVNELYFGPGTRLTVT.

The CDR3 loop is CASSQSGAGAPPGYNSPLHF. CDR3 nucleotides: TGCGCCAGCAGTCAATCTGGGGCAGGGGCCCCTCCGGGATATAATTCACCCCTCCACTTT. This chain links TRBV23-1 with TRBJ1-6; maybe TRBD1 (6 bases). TRBV23-1 is labeled an ORF, and its function is uncertain. The CDR3 is 20 residues long. Trimming pared 0 bases from V and 4 bases from J, leaving 22 bases between.

Worth noting for this clonotype: The final CDR3 position lacks the conserved phenylalanine or tryptophan, pointing to a likely read error. This sequence joins TRBV6-5 and TRBJ2-1, with 10 bases that match TRBD1. This CDR3 spans 15 amino acids. CDR1 is MNHEY, CDR2 SVGAGI, per germline. CDR3 loop: CTSGYSGQGRNEQFL. The CDR3, as DNA: TGTACCAGCGGTTACTCGGGACAGGGGAGGAATGAGCAGTTCCTC.

This clonotype was recorded only once. With a much larger clone just one base away, this may be a read error. The chain recombines TRBV5-4 with TRBJ2-5, with D hard to call. Per germline, CDR1 SGHNT and CDR2 YYREEE (reference sequence). This CDR3 comprises 13 residues. CDR3 in amino acids: CVSSPTPQETQYF. DNA of the CDR3: TGTGTCAGCAGCCCCACCCCACAAGAGACCCAGTACTTC.

The V call is TRBV20-1, the J call TRBJ2-7; D not certain. This CDR3 contains 14 residues. V lost 3 bases and J lost 0, with 12 bases in between. The germline V gene has CDR1 DFQATT and CDR2 SNEGSKA (reference sequence). The CDR3 DNA reads as TGCAGTGCTAGTGCAGGACCGAGCTCCTACGAGCAGTACTTC. It translates to CSASAGPSSYEQYF.

Remarks on this clonotype: A much larger clone differs by one base, so this may be a read error. The V and J genes are TRBV6-6 and TRBJ1-5, with a possible D match to TRBD1 (6 bases). Germline V CDR1 and CDR2: MNHNY, SVGAGI (reference sequence). CDR3 size: 15 residues. The CDR3 loop is CASSRPGGGNKPQHF. The DNA for the CDR3 is TGTGCCAGCAGTCGCCCCGGGGGGGGCAATAAGCCCCAGCATTTT.

This clonotype has ten or more counts. The chain has TRBV5-4 and TRBJ2-3; possibly TRBD1 or TRBD2 for D (5 bases each). Germline CDR1 and CDR2: SGHNT and YYREEE (reference sequence). CDR3 length: 14 residues. V was pared by 4 bases and J by 0 bases, with 9 bases between. CDR3 coding DNA: TGTGCCAGCAGCCGTCGGGACAGCACAGATACGCAGTATTTT. Translation gives CASSRRDSTDTQYF.

This clonotype showed up just a few times. V and J are TRBV28 and TRBJ1-1; a possible D gene is TRBD1 (5 bases). This CDR3 region has 16 residues. Trimming took 4 bases from V and 5 from J, leaving 20 bases between them. The germline V gene has CDR1 MDHEN and CDR2 SYDVKM. CDR3 bases: TGTGCCAGCAGTTGGGACTGGAAGGGACGGGGGACTGAAGCTTTCTTT. Amino acids: CASSWDWKGRGTEAFF. Filled out from reference TRBV28 and TRBJ1-1, the complete variable domain reads DVKVTQSSRYLVKRTGEKVFLECVQDMDHENMFWYRQDPGLGLRLIYFSYDVKMKEKGDIPEGYSVSREKKERFSLILESASTNQTSMYLCASSWDWKGRGTEAFFGQGTRLTVV.

This clonotype was detected only a few times. At one end the junction does not follow the germline gene, possibly because of a read error. The V call is TRBV11-2, the J call TRBJ2-4; D is ambiguous. The CDR3 contains 13 residues. Germline V gives CDR1 SGHAT, CDR2 FQNNGV. The CDR3 protein is CAISWGVKNTQYF. DNA for the CDR3: TGTGCCATCAGCTGGGGTGTCAAAAACACTCAGTACTTC.

In its sample, this clonotype was seen once. A read error may produce the germline difference seen at one junction end. The V and J genes are TRBV12-3 or TRBV12-4 and TRBJ1-5; D possibly corresponds to TRBD1 (6 bases). The CDR3 is 15 residues long. The CDR3 DNA follows: TGTGCCAGCAGTTTAAGGCCAGGGGACAATCAGTCCCAGCATTTT. Its translation: CASSLRPGDNQSQHF.

Worth noting for this clonotype: This CDR3 is missing its conserved last phenylalanine or tryptophan, likely due to a read error. The limits of the CDR3 on the DNA are not certain, so only TCRdb's listed CDR3 is given. The chain employs TRBV11-2 and TRBJ2-7. The CDR3 length equals 14 residues, ends included. CDR1 is SGHAT, CDR2 FQNNGV, per germline. This CDR3 is CASSLQGTSYERYS.

Notes on this clonotype: A read error may explain this, as a much larger clone is one base away. The chain links TRBV12-3 or TRBV12-4 to TRBJ2-1; TRBD2 matches at 7 bases. CDR3 length: 15 amino acids. CDR3: CSSFFRSGAYNEQFF. For the CDR3, the DNA is TGTTCCAGCTTCTTTCGGAGCGGGGCCTACAATGAGCAGTTCTTC.

The genes are TRBV5-1 and TRBJ1-6; D is unclear. V was shortened by 0 bases and J by 10 bases, with 8 bases between the two germline ends. From germline, CDR1 is SGHRS and CDR2 YFSETQ. This CDR3 comprises 13 residues. The CDR3 sequence: CASSLDWISPLHF. Written as DNA, the CDR3 is TGCGCCAGCAGCTTGGACTGGATCTCACCCCTCCACTTT. Variable domain in full (rest from reference TRBV5-1 and TRBJ1-6): KAGVTQTPRYLIKTRGQQVTLSCSPISGHRSVSWYQQTPGQGLQFLFEYFSETQRNKGNFPGRFSGRQFSNSRSEMNVSTLELGDSALYLCASSLDWISPLHFGNGTRLTVT.

This clonotype was detected only a few times. The rearrangement uses TRBV7-9 and TRBJ2-7, with D possibly called TRBD1 or TRBD2 (5 bases each). Germline lookup yields CDR1 SEHNR and CDR2 FQNEAQ (reference sequence). This CDR3 spans 13 amino acids. V was shortened by 7 bases and J by 2 bases, with 12 bases between the two germline ends. The CDR3: CASTPEGPYEQYF. As DNA, the CDR3 is TGTGCCAGCACCCCCGAGGGACCCTACGAGCAGTACTTC.

This clonotype was seen more than once but under ten times. V is TRBV28 and J is TRBJ1-2, with unresolved D. The CDR3 has 16 amino acids. Trimming removed 3 bases at V and 5 bases at J, with 19 bases between. Germline V gene sequence: CDR1 MDHEN, CDR2 SYDVKM. The CDR3 DNA reads as TGTGCCAGCAGTTTCGGGTTGGTCGCGATCACATATGGCTACACCTTC. This sequence encodes CASSFGLVAITYGYTF.

The chain joins TRBV5-8 to TRBJ2-2; 7 bases align to TRBD2. V shed 1 base, J shed 5 bases, and the junction held 11 bases outside the gene matches. There are 17 residues in the CDR3. The V gene's germline CDR1 is SGHTS and CDR2 YDEGEE. The CDR3 DNA follows: TGTGCCAGCAGCTTGATGAAGGGGAGGGCCTCGACCGGGGAGCTGTTTTTT. It yields the protein CASSLMKGRASTGELFF.

V gene TRBV11-2 combines with J gene TRBJ2-7; D not resolved. V shed 11 bases and J shed 1 base, with 18 bases lying between them. Looked up from germline, CDR1 is SGHAT and CDR2 is FQNNGV. CDR3 size: 14 residues. Here the CDR3 reads CAYSLGIPSYEQYF. The CDR3 nucleotides are TGTGCCTACAGCTTGGGTATCCCTTCCTACGAGCAGTACTTC.

Points on this clonotype: Germline and junction disagree at one end, which may indicate a read error. The rearrangement joins TRBV11-2 to TRBJ2-2; 7 bases map to TRBD2. This CDR3 contains 15 residues. Looked up from germline, CDR1 is SGHAT and CDR2 is FQNNGV. CDR3 sequence (DNA): TGTGCCAGCACGGTACTAGCGCGGAGCACCAGGGAGCTGTTTTTT. It encodes CASTVLARSTRELFF.